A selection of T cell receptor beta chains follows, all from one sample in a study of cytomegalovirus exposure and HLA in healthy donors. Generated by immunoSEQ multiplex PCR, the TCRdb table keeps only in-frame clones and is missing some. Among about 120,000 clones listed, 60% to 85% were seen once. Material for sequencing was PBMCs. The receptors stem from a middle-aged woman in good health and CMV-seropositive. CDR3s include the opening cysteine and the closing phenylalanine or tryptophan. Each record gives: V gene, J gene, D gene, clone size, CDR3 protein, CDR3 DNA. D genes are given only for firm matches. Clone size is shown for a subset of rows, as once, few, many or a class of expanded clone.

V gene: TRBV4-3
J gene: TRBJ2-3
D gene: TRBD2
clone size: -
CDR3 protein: CASSQEGSGRGDTQYF
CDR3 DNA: TGCGCCAGCAGCCAAGAGGGGAGCGGGAGAGGAGATACGCAGTATTTT

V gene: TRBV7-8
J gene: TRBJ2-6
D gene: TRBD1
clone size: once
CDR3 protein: CASSRTGSGANVLTF
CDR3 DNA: TGTGCCAGCAGCAGGACAGGGTCCGGGGCCAACGTCCTGACTTTC

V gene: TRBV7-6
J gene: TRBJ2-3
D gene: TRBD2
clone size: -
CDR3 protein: CASSLARAGGHTDTQYF
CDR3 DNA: TGTGCCAGCAGCTTGGCCAGGGCGGGGGGCCACACAGATACGCAGTATTTT

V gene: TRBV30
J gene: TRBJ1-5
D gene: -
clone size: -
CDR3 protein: CAWSVENRSNQPQHF
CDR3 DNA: TGTGCCTGGAGTGTAGAAAACAGGAGCAATCAGCCCCAGCATTTT

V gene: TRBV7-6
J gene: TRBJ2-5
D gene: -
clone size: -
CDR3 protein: CASSLTGNPETQYF
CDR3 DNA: TGTGCCAGCAGCTTAACAGGGAATCCAGAGACCCAGTACTTC

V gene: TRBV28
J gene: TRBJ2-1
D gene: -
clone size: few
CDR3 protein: CASSTLSGATRFF
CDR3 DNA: TGTGCCAGCAGTACACTTTCAGGGGCCACGAGGTTCTTC

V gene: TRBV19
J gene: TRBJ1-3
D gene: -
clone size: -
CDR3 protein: CASSMGGSGNTIYF
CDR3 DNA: TGTGCCAGTAGTATGGGGGGCTCTGGAAACACCATATATTTT

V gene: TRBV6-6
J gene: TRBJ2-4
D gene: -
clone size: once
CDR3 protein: CASSTDRSLAKNIQYF
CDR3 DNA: TGTGCCAGCAGTACTGACAGGAGCCTAGCCAAAAACATTCAGTACTTC

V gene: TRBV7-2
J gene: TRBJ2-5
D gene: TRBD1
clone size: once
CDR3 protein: CASSNRQGLETQYF
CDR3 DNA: TGTGCCAGCAGCAATCGACAGGGGCTAGAGACCCAGTACTTC

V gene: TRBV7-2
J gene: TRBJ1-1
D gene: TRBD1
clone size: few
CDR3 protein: CASKTYRGPDTEAFF
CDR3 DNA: TGTGCCAGCAAAACCTACAGGGGGCCGGACACTGAAGCTTTCTTT

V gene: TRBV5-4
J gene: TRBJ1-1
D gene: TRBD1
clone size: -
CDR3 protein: CASSLNPGQMNTEAFF
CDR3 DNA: TGTGCCAGCAGCTTGAACCCGGGACAGATGAACACTGAAGCTTTCTTT

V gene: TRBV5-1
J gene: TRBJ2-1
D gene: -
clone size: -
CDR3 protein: CASSLAGRNNEQFF
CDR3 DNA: TGCGCCAGCAGCTTGGCGGGTCGGAACAATGAGCAGTTCTTC

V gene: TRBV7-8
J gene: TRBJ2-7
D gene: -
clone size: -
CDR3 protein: CASSLDGGGLYEQYF
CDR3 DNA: TGTGCCAGCAGCTTAGACGGGGGAGGCCTGTACGAGCAGTACTTC

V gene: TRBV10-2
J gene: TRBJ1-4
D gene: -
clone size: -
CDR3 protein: CASSESGVVEKLFF
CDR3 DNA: TGCGCCAGCAGTGAGTCTGGAGTTGTTGAAAAACTGTTTTTT

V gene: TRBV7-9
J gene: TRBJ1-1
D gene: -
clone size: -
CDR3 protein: CASSLVAERNTEAFF
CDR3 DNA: TGTGCCAGCAGCTTAGTGGCCGAAAGAAACACTGAAGCTTTCTTT

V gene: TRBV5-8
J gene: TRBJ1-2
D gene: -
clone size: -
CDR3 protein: CASSLLGVSYGYTF
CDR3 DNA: TGTGCCAGCAGCCTGTTGGGCGTTTCCTATGGCTACACCTTC

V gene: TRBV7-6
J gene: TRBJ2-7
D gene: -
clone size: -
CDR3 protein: CASSPSRTYEQYF
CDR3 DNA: TGTGCCAGCAGCCCCTCGCGGACCTACGAGCAGTACTTC

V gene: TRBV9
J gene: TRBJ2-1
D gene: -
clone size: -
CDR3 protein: CASSVAPVLDNEQFF
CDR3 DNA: TGTGCCAGCAGCGTAGCCCCGGTTTTGGACAATGAGCAGTTCTTC

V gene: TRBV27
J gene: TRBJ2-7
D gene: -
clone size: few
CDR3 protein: CASSLRAVGSYEQYF
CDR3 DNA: TGTGCCAGCAGTTTAAGAGCGGTAGGGTCCTACGAGCAGTACTTC

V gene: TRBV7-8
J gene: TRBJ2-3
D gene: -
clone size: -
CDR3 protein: CASRIVPSADTQYF
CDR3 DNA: TGTGCCAGCAGGATCGTCCCTAGCGCAGATACGCAGTATTTT

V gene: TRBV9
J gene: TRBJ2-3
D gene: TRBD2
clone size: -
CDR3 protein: CASSVGSGGRTDTQYF
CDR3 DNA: TGTGCCAGCAGCGTAGGGAGCGGGGGGCGCACAGATACGCAGTATTTT

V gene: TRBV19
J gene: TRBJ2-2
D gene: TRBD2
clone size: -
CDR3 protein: CASSTSGAPNTGELFF
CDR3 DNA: TGTGCCAGTAGTACTAGCGGGGCGCCGAACACCGGGGAGCTGTTTTTT

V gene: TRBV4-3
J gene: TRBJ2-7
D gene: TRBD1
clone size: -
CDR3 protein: CASSQDRGYEQYF
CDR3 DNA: TGCGCCAGCAGCCAGGACAGGGGTTACGAGCAGTACTTC

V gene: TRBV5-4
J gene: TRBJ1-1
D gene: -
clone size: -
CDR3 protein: CASSPETGLGTEAFF
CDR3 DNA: TGTGCCAGCAGCCCGGAGACAGGATTAGGGACTGAAGCTTTCTTT

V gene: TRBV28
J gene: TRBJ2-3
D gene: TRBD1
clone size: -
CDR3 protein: CASSSLDREVDTQYF
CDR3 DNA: TGTGCCAGCAGTTCCCTGGACAGGGAGGTGGATACGCAGTATTTT

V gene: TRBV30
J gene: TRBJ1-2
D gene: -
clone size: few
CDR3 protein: CAWTSGGANTNYGYTF
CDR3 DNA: TGTGCCTGGACGAGTGGGGGGGCGAATACTAACTATGGCTACACCTTC

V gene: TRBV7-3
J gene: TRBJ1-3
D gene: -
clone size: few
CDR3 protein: CASSLSGGGNTIYF
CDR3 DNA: TGTGCCAGCAGCTTATCCGGGGGAGGAAACACCATATATTTT

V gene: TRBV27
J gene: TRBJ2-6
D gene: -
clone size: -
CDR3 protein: CASRRTGTSGANVLTF
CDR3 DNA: TGTGCCAGCAGGAGAACAGGTACTTCTGGGGCCAACGTCCTGACTTTC

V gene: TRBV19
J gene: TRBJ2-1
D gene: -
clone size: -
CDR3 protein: CASSFSKRATYNEQFF
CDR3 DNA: TGTGCCAGTAGTTTCTCCAAGCGGGCGACGTACAATGAGCAGTTCTTC

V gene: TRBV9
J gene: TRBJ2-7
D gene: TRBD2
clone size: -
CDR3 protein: CASSPGLAESANYEQYF
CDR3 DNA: TGTGCCAGCAGCCCTGGACTAGCGGAATCCGCCAACTACGAGCAGTACTTC

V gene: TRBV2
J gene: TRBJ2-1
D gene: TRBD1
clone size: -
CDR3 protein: CASSRRTGSYNEQFF
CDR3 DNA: TGTGCCAGCAGTCGGAGGACAGGGTCATACAATGAGCAGTTCTTC

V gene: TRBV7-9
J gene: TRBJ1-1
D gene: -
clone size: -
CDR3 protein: CASSKFGGNTEAFF
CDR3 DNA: TGTGCCAGCAGCAAATTCGGGGGGAACACTGAAGCTTTCTTT

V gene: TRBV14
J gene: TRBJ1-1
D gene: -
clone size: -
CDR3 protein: CASSQRPRDIWDMNTEAFF
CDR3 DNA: TGTGCCAGCAGCCAAAGACCCCGGGACATCTGGGACATGAACACTGAAGCTTTCTTT

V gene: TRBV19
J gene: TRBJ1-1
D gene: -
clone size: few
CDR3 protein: CASSPLNTEAFF
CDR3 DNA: TGTGCCAGTAGCCCATTGAACACTGAAGCTTTCTTT

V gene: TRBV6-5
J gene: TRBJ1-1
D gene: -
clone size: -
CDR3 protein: CASSYGRMGTEAFF
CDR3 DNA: TGTGCCAGCAGTTACGGGAGGATGGGTACTGAAGCTTTCTTT

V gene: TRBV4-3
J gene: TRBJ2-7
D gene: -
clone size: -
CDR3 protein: CASSQNQGTGGYEQYF
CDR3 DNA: TGCGCCAGCAGCCAAAACCAGGGGACGGGGGGTTACGAGCAGTACTTC

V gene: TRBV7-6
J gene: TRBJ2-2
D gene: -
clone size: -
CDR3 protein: CASSLVLGSTGELFF
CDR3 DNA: TGTGCCAGCAGCTTAGTCCTGGGGAGCACCGGGGAGCTGTTTTTT

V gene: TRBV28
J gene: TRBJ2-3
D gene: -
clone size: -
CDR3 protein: CASTSGTDTQYF
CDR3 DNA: TGTGCCAGCACGAGCGGCACAGATACGCAGTATTTT

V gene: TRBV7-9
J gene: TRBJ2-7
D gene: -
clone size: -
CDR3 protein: CASSLIGGQGGEQYF
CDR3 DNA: TGTGCCAGCAGCTTGATAGGAGGGCAGGGCGGCGAGCAGTACTTC

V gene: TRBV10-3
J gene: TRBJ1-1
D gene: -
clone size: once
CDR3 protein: CAISEGETEAFF
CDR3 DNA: TGTGCCATCAGTGAAGGAGAAACTGAAGCTTTCTTT

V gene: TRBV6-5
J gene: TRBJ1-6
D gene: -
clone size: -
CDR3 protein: CASRYPNSPLHF
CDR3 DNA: TGTGCCAGCAGGTACCCAAATTCACCCCTCCACTTT

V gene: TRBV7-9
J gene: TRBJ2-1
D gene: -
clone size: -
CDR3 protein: CASSSKPLASSYNEQFF
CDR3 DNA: TGTGCCAGCAGCTCGAAGCCCCTCGCGAGCTCCTACAATGAGCAGTTCTTC

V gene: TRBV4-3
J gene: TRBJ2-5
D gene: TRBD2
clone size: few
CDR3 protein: CASSQGSGVETQYF
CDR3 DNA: TGCGCCAGCAGCCAAGGTAGCGGGGTCGAGACCCAGTACTTC

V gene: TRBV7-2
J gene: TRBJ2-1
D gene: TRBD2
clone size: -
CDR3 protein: CASSPLGGGGASEQFF
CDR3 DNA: TGTGCCAGCAGCCCTCTGGGCGGCGGGGGGGCTAGTGAGCAGTTCTTC

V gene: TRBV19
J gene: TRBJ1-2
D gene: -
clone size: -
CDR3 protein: CASSSQGRSHYGYTF
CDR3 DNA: TGTGCCAGTAGTTCCCAGGGGAGATCACACTATGGCTACACCTTC

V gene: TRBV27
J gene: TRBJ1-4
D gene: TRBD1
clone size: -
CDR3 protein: CASSLTGVGEKLFF
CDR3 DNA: TGTGCCAGCAGTCTTACAGGGGTAGGGGAAAAACTGTTTTTT

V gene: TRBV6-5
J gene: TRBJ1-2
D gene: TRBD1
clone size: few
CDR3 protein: CASSYWTGGAYGYTF
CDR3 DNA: TGTGCCAGCAGTTACTGGACAGGGGGCGCCTATGGCTACACCTTC

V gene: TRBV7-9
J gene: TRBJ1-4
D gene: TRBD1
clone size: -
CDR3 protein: CASSSRGTGRGEKLFF
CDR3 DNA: TGTGCCAGCAGCTCCAGAGGGACAGGACGGGGAGAAAAACTGTTTTTT

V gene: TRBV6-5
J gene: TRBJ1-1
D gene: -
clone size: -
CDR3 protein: CASRDSGGRTTEAFF
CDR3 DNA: TGTGCCAGCAGGGACTCGGGGGGCCGGACCACTGAAGCTTTCTTT

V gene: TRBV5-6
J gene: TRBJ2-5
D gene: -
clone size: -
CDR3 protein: CASSFGEGQYF
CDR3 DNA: TGTGCCAGCAGCTTCGGTGAGGGCCAGTACTTC